This T cell receptor beta chain was observed in a study of blood T cell repertoires in COVID-19. About the study: PBMCs, B-cell-depleted T cells, or T cells provided the cDNA or gDNA that made up the material.

Trimming removed 2 bases from V and 0 bases from J, with 5 bases in between. CDR3 length: 15 amino acids. Germline V gene data show CDR1 as KGHSH and CDR2 as LQKENI. Patients in Seattle were enrolled during active infection, then followed longitudinally. In the source study's methods: Nucleated cell number was recorded as an estimate derived from reference gene primer amplification. Profiled with immunoSEQ multiplex PCR; TCRdb holds only in-frame clones, not every one. V, J and clone size are those of that table, while D and trimming were read from the DNA. Here the sample spans over 450,000 clones, approximately 88% being singletons.

The TCR comes from a woman aged 45-60 years with COVID-19, enrolled during active disease. The gene calls are TRBV18 and TRBJ1-6, with unresolved D. Source material: peripheral blood. CDR3: CASSPESSYNSPLHF. The DNA for the CDR3 is TGTGCCAGCTCACCAGAGAGCTCCTATAATTCACCCCTCCACTTT.